The 21 T cell receptor beta chains reported below all come from one sample, sequenced in a study of T cells in Graves' hyperthyroidism and ophthalmopathy. TCR beta CDR3 sequences were amplified from RNA transcripts. The HTBI primer set drove a first-round RT-PCR of the TCR CDR3. Each CDR3 protein gets one entry after TCRdb re-called the multiplex PCR reads with MiXCR. Among 730,000 or so distinct CDR3 sequences, 18% were seen once, and the ten largest hold 16%. Source material: blood. These receptors were obtained from a woman between 50 and 59 years old with Graves' hyperthyroidism that later progressed to Graves' ophthalmopathy.

This clonotype was recorded many times. The chain combines TRBV2 with TRBJ2-1, with 10 bases identical to TRBD1. CDR3 size: 15 residues. CDR1 and CDR2 from the germline V gene are SNHLY and FYNNEI. J lost 5 bases, V lost 6 bases, and 7 bases had no gene match. CDR3 protein: CASSPGQGFHNEQFF. DNA for the CDR3: TGTGCCAGCAGCCCGGGACAGGGGTTCCACAATGAGCAGTTCTTC. Full variable domain (missing parts from reference TRBV2 and TRBJ2-1): EPEVTQTPSHQVTQMGQEVILRCVPISNHLYFYWYRQILGQKVEFLVSFYNNEISEKSEIFDDQFSVERPDGSNFTLKIRSTKLEDSAMYFCASSPGQGFHNEQFFGPGTRLTVL.

In this sample, this clonotype turned up a few times. This rearrangement joins TRBV5-1 to TRBJ2-2, with D unresolved. The CDR3 runs 13 residues. V gave up 2 bases and J gave up 4 bases, with 6 bases separating them. The germline V gene has CDR1 SGHRS and CDR2 YFSETQ. DNA of the CDR3: TGCGCCAGCAGCTTCCGGAGCACCGGGGAGCTGTTTTTT. Its protein product is CASSFRSTGELFF.

CDR3 DNA sequence: TGTGCCAGTAGTATGCGGGGGGGCCAGAATGAGCAGTTCTTC. Translated: CASSMRGGQNEQFF. V usage is TRBV19 and J usage is TRBJ2-1; 9 positions agree with TRBD2. The CDR3 totals 14 residues. J gave up 7 bases and V 3 bases, and 4 bases lay outside the gene matches. Germline values: CDR1 LNHDA, CDR2 SQIVND (reference sequence).

A word on this clonotype: A read error may explain this, as a much larger clone is one base away. The chain is built from TRBV11-3 and TRBJ2-3; TRBD2 matches 8 bases. The germline CDR1 and CDR2 sequences are SGHNT and YENEEA. The CDR3 spans 14 residues. J gave up 8 bases and V 5 bases, and 9 bases lay outside the gene matches. The CDR3 protein is CASSIGGARGTQYF. CDR3 DNA: TGTGCCAGCAGCATCGGGGGGGCCCGAGGTACGCAGTATTTT. Combining the CDR3 with reference TRBV11-3 and TRBJ2-3 gives the whole variable domain EAGVVQSPRYKIIEKKQPVAFWCNPISGHNTLYWYLQNLGQGPELLIRYENEEAVDDSQLPKDRFSAERLKGVDSTLKIQPAELGDSAVYLCASSIGGARGTQYFGPGTRLTVL.

The J gene is TRBJ2-5, the V gene TRBV5-5, with 9 bases fitting TRBD2. V lost 1 base to trimming and J lost 3 bases; unmatched junction nucleotides: 7. Germline V CDR1 and CDR2: SGHKS, YYEKEE (reference sequence). The length of the CDR3 is 16 residues. CDR3 residues: CASSLFRGGVEETQYF. DNA of the CDR3: TGTGCCAGCAGCTTGTTCCGCGGGGGGGTTGAAGAGACCCAGTACTTC.

The V call is TRBV28, the J call TRBJ2-7; 10 bases agree with TRBD1. V was pared by 6 bases and J by 5 bases, with 10 bases of the junction left unmatched. The CDR3 is 15 amino acids. Germline V gives CDR1 MDHEN, CDR2 SYDVKM. Written as DNA, the CDR3 is TGTGCCAGCAGCGGGGGGGACAGGGGTTCCCACGAGCAGTACTTC. It encodes CASSGGDRGSHEQYF.

This clonotype was recorded many times. V is TRBV20-1 and J is TRBJ1-6; D unresolved. Germline lookup yields CDR1 DFQATT and CDR2 SNEGSKA (reference sequence). V was pared by 2 bases and J by 5 bases, with 10 bases between. The length of the CDR3 is 14 residues. CDR3 sequence: CSARKGRDNSPLHF. CDR3 sequence (DNA): TGCAGTGCTAGAAAGGGAAGGGATAATTCACCCCTCCACTTT.

This clonotype was seen many times. V gene TRBV3-1 combines with J gene TRBJ1-2; no definite D call. Trimming removed 0 bases at V and 4 bases at J, with 3 bases between. CDR3 length: 12 amino acids. CDR1 and CDR2 from the germline V gene are LGHDT and YNNKEL (reference sequence). CDR3 region: CASSQETYGYTF. For the CDR3, the DNA is TGTGCCAGCAGCCAAGAAACCTATGGCTACACCTTC.

CDR3 sequence: CASSEGDTESSYNSPLHF. For the CDR3, the DNA is TGTGCCAGCAGTGAAGGGGACACAGAAAGCTCCTATAATTCACCCCTCCACTTT. The chain is built from TRBV2 and TRBJ1-6; the D gene is possibly TRBD1 (6 bases). The V gene lost 1 base and the J gene lost 0 bases, with 13 bases spanning the gap. Germline V lookup: CDR1 SNHLY, CDR2 FYNNEI. This CDR3 region has 18 residues.

This chain connects TRBV4-1 to TRBJ1-4; D may be TRBD1 (5 bases). Deletions cut 3 bases from V and 6 bases from J, with 14 bases between. Germline-derived CDR1 and CDR2 are MGHRA and YSYEKL. The CDR3 contains 15 residues. CDR3 protein: CASSHPGGSDEKLFF. Written as DNA, the CDR3 is TGCGCCAGCAGCCACCCTGGGGGTTCGGATGAAAAACTGTTTTTT.

This clonotype has only a few counts. A clone one base away is much larger, so this may be a read error. The rearrangement joins TRBV7-3 to TRBJ2-7; D remains unclear. This CDR3 region has 16 residues. CDR1 is SGHTA, CDR2 FQGTGA, per germline. V was pared by 2 bases and J by 2 bases, with 16 bases between. The CDR3 reads CASSLGDAQNPYEQYF. The CDR3 DNA reads as TGTGCCAGCAGCTTAGGTGACGCGCAAAATCCCTACGAGCAGTACTTC.

The V and J genes are TRBV10-3 and TRBJ2-5; D is possibly TRBD2 (6 bases). This CDR3 spans 16 amino acids. In germline, CDR1 is ENHRY, CDR2 SYGVKD. V was pared by 4 bases and J by 3 bases, with 18 bases between. CDR3 region: CAISATTGLSKETQYF. CDR3 sequence (DNA): TGTGCCATCAGTGCCACCACGGGACTCAGCAAAGAGACCCAGTACTTC.

In its sample, this clonotype was seen a few times. The chain couples TRBV7-2 to TRBJ2-1; 9 bases align to TRBD2. The CDR3 has 15 residues. The V gene's germline CDR1 is SGHTA and CDR2 FQGNSA. The ends lost 6 bases at V and 0 bases at J; junction bases unmatched: 3. CDR3 nucleotides: TGTGCCAGCAGTGAGCGGGGGGACTCCTACAATGAGCAGTTCTTC. Amino acid sequence: CASSERGDSYNEQFF. The full variable domain, in which reference TRBV7-2 and TRBJ2-1 provide the parts outside the CDR3, is GAGVSQSPSNKVTEKGKDVELRCDPISGHTALYWYRQSLGQGLEFLIYFQGNSAPDKSGLPSDRFSAERTGGSVSTLTIQRTQQEDSAVYLCASSERGDSYNEQFFGPGTRLTVL.

This clonotype was observed a few times. The chain is built from TRBV12-3 or TRBV12-4 and TRBJ1-2; 9 nucleotides agree with TRBD1. CDR3 length: 14 amino acids. Trimming removed 3 bases from V and 5 bases from J; junction bases left unmatched: 4. This chain's CDR3 is CASSFYRGLYGYTF. In nucleotides, the CDR3 is TGTGCCAGCAGTTTTTACAGGGGGCTTTATGGCTACACCTTC.

The sample holds many counts of this clonotype. The chain links TRBV20-1 to TRBJ2-3; 10 nucleotides line up with TRBD2. The CDR3 covers 17 residues. V shed 0 bases and J 2 bases; nucleotides not matched to a gene: 8. The germline CDR1 and CDR2 sequences are DFQATT and SNEGSKA (reference sequence). The CDR3 region has the DNA TGCAGTGCTAGAGATCGGATGAGCGGGGGGGCCACAGATACGCAGTATTTT. It specifies CSARDRMSGGATDTQYF.

The V gene is TRBV20-1, the J gene TRBJ1-3, with D possibly TRBD1 on 5 matching bases. Looked up from germline, CDR1 is DFQATT and CDR2 is SNEGSKA (reference sequence). Trimming removed 1 base at V and 0 bases at J, with 16 bases between. This CDR3 region has 17 residues. The CDR3 is CSARGPGGLSSGNTIYF. CDR3 DNA sequence: TGCAGTGCTAGAGGACCGGGGGGTCTCAGCTCTGGAAACACCATATATTTT.

This clonotype was seen only a few times. The rearrangement links TRBV5-5 to TRBJ1-5, with D uncertain. Trimming left V 0 bases short and J 9 bases short, with 13 bases between. The CDR3 totals 14 residues. Per the germline V gene, CDR1 is SGHKS and CDR2 is YYEKEE (reference sequence). CDR3 DNA sequence: TGTGCCAGCAGCTTGGCCTTGGGGATTTCGCCCCAGCATTTT. The encoded protein is CASSLALGISPQHF.

The chain has TRBV5-1 and TRBJ1-2; unclear D gene. The CDR3 covers 14 residues. Deletions cut 1 base from V and 1 base from J, with 8 bases between. The V gene's germline CDR1 is SGHRS and CDR2 YFSETQ. CDR3 DNA sequence: TGCGCCAGCAGCTTGCTTGTAGGTAACTATGGCTACACCTTC. Its translation is CASSLLVGNYGYTF.

This clonotype occurred a few times. The chain combines TRBV27 with TRBJ2-5, with unresolved D. CDR3 size: 12 residues. The V end was cut by 4 bases, the J end by 7 bases, with 10 bases between. The germline V gene has CDR1 MNHEY and CDR2 SMNVEV (reference sequence). The CDR3 nucleotides are TGTGCCAGCAGTTCCCCGGCTGGGACCCAGTACTTC. As protein: CASSSPAGTQYF.

V usage is TRBV6-5 and J usage is TRBJ2-3; D may match TRBD1 or TRBD2 (6 bases each). CDR3 length equals 16 residues. Germline V gives CDR1 MNHEY, CDR2 SVGAGI. V was trimmed by 5 bases and J by 0 bases, leaving 15 bases between them. The CDR3 protein is CASSRPGAASTDTQYF. The DNA for the CDR3 is TGTGCCAGCAGTCGCCCGGGGGCCGCTAGCACAGATACGCAGTATTTT.

This clonotype was counted many times. This chain joins TRBV6-1 and TRBJ1-4; 9 bases are shared with TRBD1. V lost 5 bases to trimming and J lost 6 bases; unmatched junction nucleotides: 1. The CDR3 sequence is 13 residues long. Germline assignment: CDR1 MNHNS and CDR2 SASEGT. The CDR3 nucleotides are TGTGCCAGCAGTAGACAGGGGGATGAAAAACTGTTTTTT. Translated: CASSRQGDEKLFF.